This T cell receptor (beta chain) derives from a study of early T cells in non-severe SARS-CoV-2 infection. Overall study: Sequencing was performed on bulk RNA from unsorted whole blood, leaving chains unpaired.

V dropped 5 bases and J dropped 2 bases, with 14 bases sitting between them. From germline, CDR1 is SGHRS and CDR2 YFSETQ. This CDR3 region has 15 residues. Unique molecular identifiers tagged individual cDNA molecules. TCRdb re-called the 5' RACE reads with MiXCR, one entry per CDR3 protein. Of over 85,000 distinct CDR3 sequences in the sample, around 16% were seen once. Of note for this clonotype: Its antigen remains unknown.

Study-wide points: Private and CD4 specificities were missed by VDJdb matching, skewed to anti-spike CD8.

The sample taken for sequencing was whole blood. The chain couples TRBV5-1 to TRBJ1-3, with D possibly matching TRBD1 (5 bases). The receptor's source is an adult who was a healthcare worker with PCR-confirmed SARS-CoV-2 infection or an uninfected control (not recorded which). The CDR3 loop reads CASSMDGATGNTIYF. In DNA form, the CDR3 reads TGCGCCAGCAGTATGGATGGGGCTACTGGAAACACCATATATTTT.